This T cell receptor (beta chain) was identified in a study of CD8+ T cells in alopecia areata. Study overall: Tofacitinib was taken orally by treated patients, and the dose was 5 to 10 mg twice daily. Study conclusions and caveats: Scalp clonality and expanded CD8+ clones among the top 100 showed significant decreases with tofacitinib. Higher clonality was seen in lesional scalp than in normal scalp, especially in alopecia totalis/universalis.

This clone was seen a handful of times. Its antigen is undetermined. Isolated RNA was reverse transcribed into cDNA used as the sequencing template. Libraries were prepared by immunoSEQ multiplex PCR; TCRdb keeps only in-frame clonotypes and omits some of them. Of 90,000 or so clones listed, around 44% are singletons. The trim removed 5 bases at V and 1 base at J, leaving 5 bases unmatched. Per germline, CDR1 LNHNV and CDR2 YYDKDF (reference sequence). The CDR3 runs to 14 residues. Sample treatment: oral pan-JAK inhibitor, 5-10 mg twice daily. The sample in question was CD8+ T cells sorted from blood, obtained at week 24, from a patient treated with tofacitinib. The TCR was taken from a human donor with alopecia areata. V and J are TRBV15 and TRBJ2-7; 7 bases line up with TRBD2. The DNA of the CDR3 is TGTGCCACCAGCCTGAGGGGAGGGTCCTACGAGCAGTACTTC. It specifies CATSLRGGSYEQYF. Filled out from reference TRBV15 and TRBJ2-7, the complete variable domain reads DAMVIQNPRYQVTQFGKPVTLSCSQTLNHNVMYWYQQKSSQAPKLLFHYYDKDFNNEADTPDNFQSRRPNTSFCFLDIRSPGLGDTAMYLCATSLRGGSYEQYFGPGTRLTVT.